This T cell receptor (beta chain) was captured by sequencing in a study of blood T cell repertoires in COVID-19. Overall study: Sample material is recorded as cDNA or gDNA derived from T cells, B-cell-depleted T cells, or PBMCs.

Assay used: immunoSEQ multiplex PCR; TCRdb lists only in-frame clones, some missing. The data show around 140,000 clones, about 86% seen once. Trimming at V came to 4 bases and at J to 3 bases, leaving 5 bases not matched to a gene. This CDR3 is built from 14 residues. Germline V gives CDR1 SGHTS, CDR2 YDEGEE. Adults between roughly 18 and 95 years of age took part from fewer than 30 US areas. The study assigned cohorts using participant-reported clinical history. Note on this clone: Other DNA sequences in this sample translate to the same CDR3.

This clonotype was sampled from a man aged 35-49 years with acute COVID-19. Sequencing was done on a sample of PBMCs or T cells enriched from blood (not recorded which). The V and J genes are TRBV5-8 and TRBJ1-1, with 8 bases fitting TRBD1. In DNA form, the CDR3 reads TGTGCCAGCAGCCTGACAGGGGAGGACACTGAAGCTTTCTTT. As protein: CASSLTGEDTEAFF. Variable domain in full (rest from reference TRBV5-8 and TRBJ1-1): EAGVTQSPTHLIKTRGQQATLRCSPISGHTSVYWYQQALGLGLQFLLWYDEGEERNRGNFPPRFSGRQFPNYSSELNVNALELEDSALYLCASSLTGEDTEAFFGQGTRLTVV.